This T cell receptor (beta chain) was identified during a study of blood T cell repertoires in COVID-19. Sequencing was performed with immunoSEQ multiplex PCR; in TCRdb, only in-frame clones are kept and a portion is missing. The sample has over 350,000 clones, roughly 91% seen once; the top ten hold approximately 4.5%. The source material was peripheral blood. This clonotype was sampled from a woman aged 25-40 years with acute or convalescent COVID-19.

CDR3 DNA sequence: TGCGCCACCACGGGTACCGGGTTCTCTGGAAACACCATATATTTT. Amino acids: CATTGTGFSGNTIYF. The chain couples TRBV10-2 to TRBJ1-3; D remains unclear. From germline, CDR1 is WSHSY and CDR2 SAAADI. Trimming removed 10 bases from V and 0 bases from J, with 16 bases in between. This CDR3 contains 15 residues.